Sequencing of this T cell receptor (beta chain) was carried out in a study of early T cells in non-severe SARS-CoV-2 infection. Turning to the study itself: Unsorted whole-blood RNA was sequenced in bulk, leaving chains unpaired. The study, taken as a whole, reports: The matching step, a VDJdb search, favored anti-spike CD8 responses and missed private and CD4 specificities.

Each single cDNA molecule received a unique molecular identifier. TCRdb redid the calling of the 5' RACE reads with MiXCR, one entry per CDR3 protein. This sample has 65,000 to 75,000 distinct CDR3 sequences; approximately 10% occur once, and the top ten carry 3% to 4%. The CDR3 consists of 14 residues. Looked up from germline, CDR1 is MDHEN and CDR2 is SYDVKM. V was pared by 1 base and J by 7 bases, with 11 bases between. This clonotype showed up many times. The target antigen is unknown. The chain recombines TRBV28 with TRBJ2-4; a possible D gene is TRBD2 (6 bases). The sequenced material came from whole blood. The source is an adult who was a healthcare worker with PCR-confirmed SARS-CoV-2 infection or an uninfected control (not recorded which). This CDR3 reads CASSLSGVANIQYF. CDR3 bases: TGTGCCAGCAGTTTATCGGGAGTGGCGAACATTCAGTACTTC.